Reported below is one T cell receptor beta chain. This clone was recorded only once. Its antigen has not been determined. Base qualities are not provided; no much larger clone lies one nucleotide away. This sample stems from a study of cytomegalovirus exposure and HLA in healthy donors (dated by TCRdb to about 2017). For context, the study as a whole: In an earlier analysis of approximately 500 of the donors, around 300 Gb of sequence data and 100 million or so unique TCR beta sequences from 150 million to 200 million T cells were reported. About 310 gigabases of sequencing data and approximately 80 million unique TCR sequences were included in an early release covering 550 to 650 HLA-typed donors. In a later genetic analysis, genome-wide SNP genotypes for about three fifths of the roughly 670 donors were used, and that subset was treated as a discovery cohort. A few DR-DQ haplotypes were handled as single units for association and clustering because linkage in the cohort was strong. Every discovery cohort repertoire had been produced on one sequencing platform. Rather than drawing on any new phenotypic data, the later analysis identified candidate immune exposures from TCR beta sequences and the way those sequences occurred across donors. Among roughly 400 genotyped donors of the cohort, an average of around 250,000 unique TCR beta nucleotide sequences was sequenced per donor, of which 15% to 20% were non-productive. The T cell repertoires of 666 subjects were profiled by immunosequencing and related to cytomegalovirus serostatus. Typing coverage varied by locus: 629-630 donors for A, B, C, DRB1 and DQB1; 522 for DQA1; more than 600 for DPA1; 450 to 480 for DPB1. HLA typing included class I and class II loci at four-digit resolution. In a later analysis, previously published TCR beta repertoires from roughly 710 donors were re-analyzed and high-resolution HLA genotyping was added so that TCR occurrence patterns could be studied. Besides the first cohort of around 700 subjects, a separate validation cohort made up of 120 different subjects was used. Among the roughly 400 genotyped donors, under 90% belonged to the genetic ancestry cluster associated with self-reported Caucasian donors. To predict cytomegalovirus infection status, the study brought together high-throughput TCR immunosequencing, statistical association of individual TCRs with disease status, and machine learning. In an earlier analysis of 587 of the donors, high-throughput TCR beta sequencing was used to judge whether each TCR beta V gene segment behaved as functional or pseudogenic. Donor age, sex, ethnicity and CMV serostatus were collected together with the repertoire data. The study aimed to test whether cataloging public T cell receptors could reveal signatures of past pathogen exposure. The research as a whole found: When HLA alleles, especially DR and DQ, strongly co-occurred, attributing TCR associations to individual alleles was difficult. Because the 87-base-pair reads could not distinguish some IMGT-functional V segments, including TRBV6-2 and TRBV6-3, those segments were excluded. A later genetic analysis associated a missense DCLRE1C variant with V-gene and J-gene trimming of TCR beta chains, and an independent cohort replicated the association. In a later analysis, several top co-occurrence clusters were reported to appear linked to parvovirus B19, influenza, CMV and Epstein-Barr virus. In a later analysis, HLA-associated TCR beta chains were found to be more clonally expanded and to have lower generation probabilities than equally common non-associated chains. In vitro tests confirmed that a few of the cytomegalovirus-associated TCR beta chains recognize cytomegalovirus antigens. Because HLA typing was unavailable for some donors at each locus, only the typed subset was used in association tests. Most TCR sequences were seen in very few donors, while some public TCRs were found in many individuals. It was suggested by the authors that the approach could potentially be generalized to other disease states and immunological phenotypes. A further reported finding was that TCR beta sequences accurately predicted the HLA-A and HLA-B alleles for most subjects in the first cohort. Linkage disequilibrium might explain the correlated functional status among segregating V segments, but an unknown experimental factor could not be ruled out. A cluster of highly shared sequence variants was judged likely to be a technical artifact of the sequencing pipeline. The presence/absence analyses assumed that sequencing depth was roughly uniform across donors, and that assumption may not be true. CMV serostatus was the only immune exposure information available for the cohort. The cohort was sequenced for TCR beta chains only, and without alpha or paired-chain data the features that could be detected were limited. The study listed 170 or so TCR beta chains as associated with cytomegalovirus. Because counts were too low, 15 or so rarely observed V segments, including chromosome 9 orphons, were excluded from the earlier analysis of under 650 of the donors. At a false discovery rate of 0.05, a later analysis linked about 16,000 TCR beta sequences to specific HLA alleles. According to a later genetic analysis, donors in an Asian-associated ancestry cluster had fewer N-insertions in productive TCRs than the roughly 670-donor mean. An earlier analysis of approximately 500 of the donors showed that most TCR beta V segments appeared in productive rearrangements either about 87% or about 30% of the time, which broadly matched IMGT annotations. The classifier was reported to diagnose cytomegalovirus status with high specificity and sensitivity in both the original and validation cohorts. In a later analysis, the rate of TCR association differed among HLA loci, with DRB1 alleles having the most associated TCRs and HLA-C alleles having the fewest. In a later analysis, most CMV-associated TCR beta chains were found to appear HLA-restricted, with HLA associations seemingly driven largely by CMV exposure.

In total, approximately 690 healthy bone marrow donors made up the cohort. At the time of sampling, every cohort member was nominally healthy, though immune exposures that went unrecorded were likely present. The donor was CMV seronegative and was included in the group of a few hundred seronegative cohort members. A peripheral blood sample was collected from each donor, and TCR beta sequencing was performed on peripheral blood mononuclear cells. Genomic DNA extraction from the blood cell samples was performed with the Qiagen DNeasy Blood Extraction Kit. Library method: the immunoSEQ multiplex PCR assay. The multiplex PCR relied on a mix of 60 forward primers for TCR Vbeta segments and 13 reverse primers for TCR Jbeta segments. The CDR3 region of rearranged TCR beta genes was amplified from genomic DNA by a multiplex PCR assay. Amplified TCR beta libraries were sequenced as 87-base-pair reads on the Illumina HiSeq System. Concerning the study's data processing: A later analysis tallied tens of millions of unique TCR beta chains across the approximately 670 repertoires, and approximately 12 million of those chains were shared by two or more donors. Raw reads were error-corrected and collapsed into unique sequences with a nearest-neighbor algorithm that merged closely related sequences to remove PCR and sequencing errors. V, D and J gene segments were assigned by aligning CDR3 sequences to IMGT reference sequences. For a sequence to be retained, at least a six-nucleotide match to both a V gene segment and a J gene segment was required. Rearrangements were classified as productive when the CDR3 lacked stop codons and remained in frame with V and J, and all other rearrangements were classified as non-productive. CDR3 was defined according to IMGT convention as the region running from the second conserved V-encoded cysteine to the conserved J-encoded phenylalanine. Sequences without an unambiguous match to a single V gene segment were excluded from the earlier analysis of approximately 600 of the donors. In an earlier analysis of roughly 600 of the donors, a V segment was called functional when productive rearrangements were above 56.7%, and segregating when the standard deviation between donors exceeded 5%. To diagnose cytomegalovirus status from the catalog of TCR beta chain sequences, a statistical classification framework was built. In a later analysis, V and J genes were assigned by comparing TCR nucleotide sequences against IMGT/GENE-DB human TR gene sequences. A later analysis assigned CDR3 sequences and most-parsimonious VDJ recombination scenarios with the TCRdist pipeline. In a later analysis, every TCR beta chain was defined by the combination of its CDR3 amino acid sequence and its V-gene family, and reads without a unique V-gene family were dropped. A later analysis removed 450 to 600 highly shared, low-generation-probability nucleotide sequences to deal with suspected cross-contamination and a sequencing artifact. A later analysis calculated a clonal expansion index for each public chain from normalized within-repertoire ranks of inferred template counts. In a later analysis, generation probabilities were computed using a VDJ recombination model fitted to out-of-frame rearrangements, and the results were checked against IGoR. In a later analysis, hypergeometric tests were used to score TCR-TCR, TCR-HLA and TCR-CMV co-occurrence, with a repertoire-size bias correction applied to TCR pairs. False discovery rates were estimated in a later analysis by permuting HLA or CMV assignments 20 times. In a later analysis, co-occurring TCRs were grouped with DBSCAN, and TCRdist sequence similarity was added when clustering was performed within HLA-allele-positive subsets. Repertoires with fewer than 30,000 or more than 120,000 public chains were left out of co-occurrence clustering, as were four to six repertoires with anomalous nucleotide sharing. TCRdb's version of the immuneACCESS table is confined to in-frame rearrangements and falls short of the full clone set. An unresolved V gene accounts for under half of the shortfall where checked; the remainder is of unknown origin. The V and J calls and clone size were taken over from that table, and D and trimming were inferred from the DNA. The sample yields 150,000 to 200,000 clones; 81% were counted once. Approximately 1.8% of the sample rests with the top ten.

Based on the germline V gene, the CDR1 and CDR2 sequences are SGHVS and FQNEAQ. Reading from cysteine to phenylalanine, the CDR3 counts 14 amino acids. The retained sequence is limited to the CDR3, 42 bases, with the frame set at the first base. V is cut back by 10 bases and J by 4 bases, with 7 bases in the junction unmatched. Material for sequencing was PBMCs. The chain employs TRBV7-8 and TRBJ2-3, and TRBD2 matches 11 of the central bases. This TCR derives from a young man in good health and CMV-seronegative. The CDR3 reads CATLQLAGADTQYF. The DNA is as follows: TGTGCCACCCTCCAACTAGCGGGGGCAGATACGCAGTATTTT.